Following are 32 T cell receptor beta chains from one sample sequenced in a study of blood T cells in healthy people across ages. Primers used in a second PCR of about 7 to 11 cycles were a sample-barcoded 5' primer and a J-beta primer mix. One entry per CDR3 protein results from TCRdb running MiXCR on the 5' RACE reads. The data show hundreds of thousands of distinct CDR3 sequences, 48% seen once. Material for sequencing was blood. All receptors derive from a man aged 25-45 years in good health.

The CDR3 loop reads CASKPDRGPNTQYF. The CDR3 bases are TGTGCCAGCAAGCCGGACAGGGGGCCCAATACGCAGTATTTT. The chain has TRBV2 and TRBJ2-3; the match to TRBD1 covers 11 bases. CDR1 SNHLY and CDR2 FYNNEI come from the germline V gene. This CDR3 comprises 14 residues. J lost 7 bases, V lost 7 bases, and 7 bases had no gene match.

Details on this clonotype: Since a much larger clone is just one base distant, this may be a read error. This chain connects TRBV7-2 to TRBJ1-2; perhaps TRBD1 as D (5 bases). This CDR3 is built from 12 residues. The germline gives CDR1 SGHTA, CDR2 FQGNSA. In DNA, the CDR3 is TGTGCCAGCAGCGGAGGGGTCTATGACTACACCTTC. Translating gives CASSGGVYDYTF.

This clonotype came up a few times. The genes are TRBV7-8 and TRBJ2-5; a possible D gene is TRBD2 (6 bases). V lost 7 bases to trimming and J lost 2 bases, with 14 bases between them. The CDR3 spans 14 residues. Germline V gene sequence: CDR1 SGHVS, CDR2 FQNEAQ. CDR3: CASTYIAVQETQYF. CDR3 nucleotides: TGTGCCAGCACCTACATAGCGGTTCAAGAGACCCAGTACTTC.

This chain connects TRBV21-1 to TRBJ2-2; the D call TRBD2 from the table was never checked on the DNA. TRBV21-1 is labeled a pseudogene. The length of the CDR3 is 14 residues. CDR3 DNA sequence: TGTGCCAGCAGCAAAGATCTAGCGGGCGAGGAGCTGTTTTTT. The encoded protein is CASSKDLAGEELFF.

This clonotype was observed at least ten times. This chain joins TRBV4-2 and TRBJ2-7; D not certain. The CDR3 spans 13 residues. Germline values: CDR1 LGHNA, CDR2 YNFKEQ. Deletions cut 1 base from V and 2 bases from J, with 6 bases between. CDR3 in amino acids: CASSQGGPYEQYF. The CDR3, as DNA: TGTGCCAGCAGCCAAGGTGGCCCCTACGAGCAGTACTTC.

This clonotype was counted between two and nine times. The V gene is TRBV10-3, the J gene TRBJ2-2; 9 bases map to TRBD2. The V gene's germline CDR1 is ENHRY and CDR2 SYGVKD. The CDR3 is made up of 19 amino acids. V shed 2 bases, J shed 0 bases, and the junction held 10 bases outside the gene matches. CDR3: CAISERSSGGSSNTGELFF. In nucleotides, the CDR3 is TGTGCCATCAGTGAGAGGTCCAGCGGGGGGTCATCGAACACCGGGGAGCTGTTTTTT.

The chain couples TRBV12-3 or TRBV12-4 to TRBJ1-5; perhaps TRBD1 as D (6 bases). The CDR3 extends over 17 amino acids. Trimming left V 3 bases short and J 0 bases short, with 15 bases between. CDR3: CASSLGAALYSNQPQHF. The CDR3 DNA follows: TGTGCCAGCAGTTTGGGGGCAGCCCTTTATAGCAATCAGCCCCAGCATTTT.

The chain joins TRBV6-5 to TRBJ2-7, with D unresolved. The CDR3 extends over 14 amino acids. Trimming took 2 bases from V and 6 from J, leaving 14 bases between them. Germline lookup yields CDR1 MNHEY and CDR2 SVGAGI. CDR3 nucleotide sequence: TGTGCCAGCAGTTACGGTGTGTTGCACTTCGAGCAGTACTTC. Amino acids: CASSYGVLHFEQYF.

The chain uses TRBV5-1 and TRBJ2-5; no definite D call. Germline CDR1 and CDR2: SGHRS and YFSETQ. The CDR3 loop spans 15 amino acids. Trimming pared 0 bases from V and 3 bases from J, leaving 12 bases between. This chain's CDR3 is CASSLVGRQEETQYF. The CDR3 DNA reads TGCGCCAGCAGCTTGGTAGGGCGGCAAGAAGAGACCCAGTACTTC.

CDR3 amino acids: CASSLGQRSYEQYF. CDR3 DNA: TGTGCCAGCAGCTTAGGACAGAGGTCCTACGAGCAGTACTTC. This chain uses TRBV2 with TRBJ2-7; D may be TRBD1 (6 bases). CDR1 and CDR2 (germline): SNHLY, FYNNEI. V gave up 6 bases and J gave up 1 base, with 13 bases separating them. CDR3 size: 14 residues.

Points on this clonotype: A read error may explain this, as a much larger clone is one base away. The chain joins TRBV7-9 to TRBJ2-5; a possible D gene is TRBD2 (5 bases). CDR3 length: 15 amino acids. CDR1 is SEHNR, CDR2 FQNEAQ, per germline (reference sequence). The DNA for the CDR3 is TGTGCCGGCAGCTTAAGGGCGGGCCTACAAGAGACCCAGTACTTC. Protein: CAGSLRAGLQETQYF.

This rearrangement joins TRBV6-2 or TRBV6-3 to TRBJ2-7; no clear D. Germline V CDR1 and CDR2: MNHEY, SVGEGT. This CDR3 has 13 amino acids. The ends were cut back, 2 bases at V and 5 bases at J, with 10 bases in the middle. The CDR3 bases are TGTGCCAGCAGTTACAGCGCAACCCACGAGCAGTACTTC. Protein product: CASSYSATHEQYF.

V usage is TRBV6-5 and J usage is TRBJ2-3; perhaps TRBD2 as D (6 bases). CDR3 length equals 16 residues. V lost 6 bases and J lost 1, with 17 bases in between. Germline V gene sequence: CDR1 MNHEY, CDR2 SVGAGI. In DNA form, the CDR3 reads TGTGCCAGCAGGGACCCGGGAGCTCCTGGCACAGATACGCAGTATTTT. Amino acids: CASRDPGAPGTDTQYF.

Many counts were recorded for this clonotype. The V and J genes are TRBV10-3 and TRBJ2-5; tentative D call: TRBD2 (6 bases). The CDR3 runs 13 residues. Germline-derived CDR1 and CDR2 are ENHRY and SYGVKD. V lost 3 bases, J lost 5 bases, and 10 bases lay in between. For the CDR3, the DNA is TGTGCCATCAGTGAAGGTAGCGGCGAGACCCAGTACTTC. Its translation is CAISEGSGETQYF.

This chain connects TRBV3-1 to TRBJ2-1, with D hard to call. The CDR3 is 15 amino acids. The V and J ends lost 0 bases and 10 bases respectively, with 16 bases between them. CDR1 and CDR2 (germline): LGHDT, YNNKEL (reference sequence). This chain's CDR3 is CASSQDLTRTYEQFF. In nucleotides, the CDR3 is TGTGCCAGCAGCCAAGATCTTACGAGGACCTACGAGCAGTTCTTC.

This rearrangement joins TRBV7-2 to TRBJ1-6, with unresolved D. Germline lookup yields CDR1 SGHTA and CDR2 FQGNSA. Trimming took 4 bases from V and 6 from J, leaving 7 bases between them. This CDR3 comprises 13 residues. The CDR3 region is CASSSTSNSPLHF. The DNA of the CDR3 is TGTGCCAGCAGCTCGACATCTAATTCACCCCTCCACTTT.

V and J are TRBV2 and TRBJ1-5; D remains ambiguous. Germline lookup yields CDR1 SNHLY and CDR2 FYNNEI. CDR3 length: 14 residues. The ends were cut back, 4 bases at V and 1 base at J, with 8 bases in the middle. The CDR3 loop is CASSVRRSNQPQHF. The DNA for the CDR3 is TGTGCCAGCAGTGTACGGAGAAGCAATCAGCCCCAGCATTTT.

The gene calls are TRBV9 and TRBJ2-3, with a possible D match to TRBD1 (6 bases). V gave up 2 bases and J gave up 2 bases, with 9 bases separating them. This CDR3 is built from 14 residues. Germline V lookup: CDR1 SGDLS, CDR2 YYNGEE. The DNA of the CDR3 is TGTGCCAGCAGCGTCAGGGGAAACACAGATACGCAGTATTTT. It translates to CASSVRGNTDTQYF.

This chain links TRBV6-4 with TRBJ2-5; 11 bases are shared with TRBD2. Looked up from germline, CDR1 is MRHNA and CDR2 is SNTAGT. The ends lost 4 bases at V and 1 base at J; junction bases unmatched: 2. The CDR3 contains 15 residues. The CDR3 bases are TGTGCCAGCAGTGGGGGACTAGCGGTCCAAGAGACCCAGTACTTC. It is translated as CASSGGLAVQETQYF.

The sample holds a few counts of this clonotype. The CDR3 protein is CASSQDGTGKNTEAFF. CDR3 coding DNA: TGCGCCAGCAGCCAAGATGGGACGGGAAAGAACACTGAAGCTTTCTTT. V and J are TRBV4-1 and TRBJ1-1; TRBD1 might be the D (5 bases). Trimming cost V 0 bases and J 1 base, with 12 bases left between them. The V gene's germline CDR1 is MGHRA and CDR2 YSYEKL. The CDR3 is 16 amino acids.

This sequence joins TRBV5-1 and TRBJ2-5, with D maybe TRBD2 (5 bases). This CDR3 has 11 residues. Germline V gene lookup returns CDR1 SGHRS and CDR2 YFSETQ. V lost 4 bases and J 11 bases, leaving 12 bases between the germline ends. The CDR3 here is CASSAGNEQYF. CDR3 sequence (DNA): TGCGCCAGCAGCGCCGGGAATGAGCAGTACTTC. Complete variable domain (other parts from reference TRBV5-1 and TRBJ2-5): KAGVTQTPRYLIKTRGQQVTLSCSPISGHRSVSWYQQTPGQGLQFLFEYFSETQRNKGNFPGRFSGRQFSNSRSEMNVSTLELGDSALYLCASSAGNEQYFGPGTRLLVL.

The CDR3 DNA reads as TGCGCCAGCAGCTGGGGGAACGCAGCAACCAAACCGAACACTGAAGCTTTCTTT. This gives the protein CASSWGNAATKPNTEAFF. The chain links TRBV5-1 to TRBJ1-1, with a possible D match to TRBD1 (5 bases). V was clipped by 3 bases and J by 1 base, with 22 bases between them. This CDR3 has 18 residues. The V gene's germline CDR1 is SGHRS and CDR2 YFSETQ.

The J gene is TRBJ2-1, the V gene TRBV5-5; TRBD2 matches 9 bases. This CDR3 spans 16 amino acids. The V segment lost 0 bases and the J segment 7 bases; nucleotides outside the gene matches: 8. CDR1 is SGHKS and CDR2 is YYEKEE in the germline V gene (reference sequence). This CDR3 is CASSLELRGGRNEQFF. The CDR3 DNA follows: TGTGCCAGCAGCTTGGAGTTGCGGGGGGGCAGGAATGAGCAGTTCTTC. The full variable domain, in which reference TRBV5-5 and TRBJ2-1 provide the parts outside the CDR3, is DAGVTQSPTHLIKTRGQQVTLRCSPISGHKSVSWYQQVLGQGPQFIFQYYEKEERGRGNFPDRFSARQFPNYSSELNVNALLLGDSALYLCASSLELRGGRNEQFFGPGTRLTVL.

CDR3 in amino acids: CASEGGYEQYF. In nucleotides, the CDR3 is TGTGCCAGCGAGGGGGGATACGAGCAGTACTTC. This chain uses TRBV7-2 with TRBJ2-7; D may match TRBD1 or TRBD2 (6 bases each). Trimming shortened V by 8 bases and J by 4 bases, and 9 bases separated the two germline ends. This CDR3 contains 11 residues. CDR1 and CDR2 (germline): SGHTA, FQGNSA. The whole variable domain, filled in from reference TRBV7-2 and TRBJ2-7, reads GAGVSQSPSNKVTEKGKDVELRCDPISGHTALYWYRQSLGQGLEFLIYFQGNSAPDKSGLPSDRFSAERTGGSVSTLTIQRTQQEDSAVYLCASEGGYEQYFGPGTRLTVT.

The chain is built from TRBV6-1 and TRBJ2-7; 9 bases fit TRBD1. This CDR3 comprises 18 residues. Germline V CDR1 and CDR2: MNHNS, SASEGT. Losses at the gene ends were 3 bases for V and 3 bases for J; bases not matched to a gene: 15. CDR3 DNA sequence: TGTGCCAGCAGTGAGCCCGAAGAGGGCACAGGGGGCATCTACGAGCAGTACTTC. Encoded protein: CASSEPEEGTGGIYEQYF.

As to this clonotype: One base away lies a much larger clone, so this may be a sequencing read error. This sequence joins TRBV5-1 and TRBJ2-3; D might be TRBD1 (7 bases). V gave up 1 base and J gave up 10 bases, with 19 bases separating them. Germline assignment: CDR1 SGHRS and CDR2 YFSETQ. The CDR3 sequence is 15 residues long. The CDR3 reads CASSLNSGGLDAQYF. In DNA, the CDR3 is TGCGCCAGCAGCTTGAACTCAGGGGGGTTGGATGCGCAGTATTTT.

The chain combines TRBV6-7 with TRBJ2-1, with D unclear. TRBV6-7 is flagged as an ORF with uncertain function. The CDR3 is 14 amino acids. Trimming stripped 10 bases from V and 0 bases from J, with 13 bases between. CDR3: CATCPPDSYNEQFF. Written as DNA, the CDR3 is TGTGCCACGTGCCCGCCTGACTCCTACAATGAGCAGTTCTTC.

This clonotype has only one observation. The chain combines TRBV4-2 with TRBJ2-1, with 7 bases aligning to TRBD1. CDR1 is LGHNA and CDR2 is YNFKEQ in the germline V gene. With 1 base clipped from V and 2 bases from J, the junction kept 2 bases outside the gene matches. The length of the CDR3 is 15 residues. The CDR3 spells CASSQVGTAYNEQFF. The DNA for the CDR3 is TGTGCCAGCAGCCAAGTCGGGACAGCCTACAATGAGCAGTTCTTC.

V and J are TRBV5-1 and TRBJ2-5; D is perhaps TRBD1 (6 bases). Trimming removed 3 bases from V and 8 bases from J, with 29 bases in between. CDR3 size: 18 residues. Germline-derived CDR1 and CDR2 are SGHRS and YFSETQ. In DNA, the CDR3 is TGCGCCAGCAGCTCTGGCCTTGTTATGACAGGCGGTCAAGGCACCCAGTACTTC. It codes for CASSSGLVMTGGQGTQYF.

This chain joins TRBV20-1 and TRBJ2-7, with 7 bases matching TRBD2. The CDR3 has 13 residues. Germline assignment: CDR1 DFQATT and CDR2 SNEGSKA (reference sequence). After removal of 1 base from V and 3 bases from J, the junction contained 3 bases not matched to a gene. Here the CDR3 reads CSARVASGYEQYF. The CDR3 DNA reads as TGCAGTGCTAGAGTCGCTAGCGGCTACGAGCAGTACTTC.

The sample holds one count of this clonotype. This rearrangement joins TRBV27 to TRBJ2-7; TRBD1 agrees at 8 bases. V trimming: 6 bases; J trimming: 4 bases; junction bases outside the gene matches: 8. The germline gives CDR1 MNHEY, CDR2 SMNVEV (reference sequence). The CDR3 length is 14 residues. This CDR3 reads CASRSGQGGYEQYF. The CDR3, as DNA: TGTGCCAGCAGATCCGGACAGGGTGGGTACGAGCAGTACTTC.

This clonotype has just a few counts. The chain is built from TRBV5-1 and TRBJ2-1, with D perhaps TRBD2 (5 bases). V lost 2 bases to trimming and J lost 9 bases, with 12 bases between them. Per germline, CDR1 SGHRS and CDR2 YFSETQ. The CDR3 consists of 13 residues. In nucleotides, the CDR3 is TGCGCCAGCAGCTTAGGTCGAGAGGGTGAGCAGTTCTTC. Its protein product is CASSLGREGEQFF.